Listed here is a single TCR beta chain. What it binds is not known. Profiled with immunoSEQ multiplex PCR; TCRdb holds only in-frame clones, not every one. The table includes about 150,000 clones, approximately 91% detected once. This sample is drawn from a study of T cell responses to AZD1222 COVID-19 vaccine. Findings of the study overall: Every sample of the repertoires postdated the peak T cell response. Along spike, vaccine-associated CD4 TCRs were found throughout, with dominance at 160-218 and 743-854.

The receptor was isolated from an adult who received the AZD1222 COVID-19 vaccine. Sequencing used peripheral blood, obtained 28 days after the second AZD1222 dose.

The CDR3 protein is CASSQDSLNEQFF. The CDR3 region has the DNA TGTGCCAGCAGTCAGGACAGCCTCAATGAGCAGTTCTTC. This chain connects TRBV12-3 or TRBV12-4 to TRBJ2-1, with D possibly TRBD1 on 6 matching bases. This CDR3 spans 13 amino acids. V gave up 5 bases and J gave up 6 bases, with 11 bases separating them.